These T cell receptor beta chains were read from a single sample in a study of human T cells and chemical hapten exposure. TCRdb re-derived calls from the RACE reads in MiXCR, one entry per CDR3 protein. Of 200,000 to 300,000 distinct CDR3 sequences listed, 8.6% are singletons. The source material was whole blood, sampled in connection with sensitization to the hapten diphenylcyclopropenone (DPC). The receptors come from a woman between 40 and 55 years old with alopecia areata. Some clones in this sample may be carry-over from other donors' samples. Both conserved end residues are part of each CDR3. Each record gives: CDR3 length, V gene, D gene, clone size, J gene, CDR3 DNA, CDR3 protein. D genes are given only for firm matches. Clone size appears in some rows only: once, few, many, or a class for an expanded clone.

>16|TRBV28|TRBD1|few|TRBJ2-7
TGTGCCAGCAGTTTATTGGGGACAGGGGGCTCCTACGAGCAGTACTTC
CASSLLGTGGSYEQYF
>13|TRBV5-1|-|-|TRBJ2-3
TGCGCCAGCAGCTTGGGCAGGCCAGATACGCAGTATTTT
CASSLGRPDTQYF
>13|TRBV6-2/TRBV6-3|TRBD1|-|TRBJ1-1
TGTGCCAGCAGTTCGGACAGGGGCCCCGGTACTTTCTTT
CASSSDRGPGTFF
>16|TRBV28|TRBD1|few|TRBJ1-5
TGTGCCAGCAGTTCCAGGACAGGCGGGATGGATCAGCCCCAGCATTTT
CASSSRTGGMDQPQHF
>16|TRBV28|TRBD1|-|TRBJ2-7
TGTGCCAGCGCAGGGATTGACAGGGGTAGAACAGGAGAGCAGTACTTC
CASAGIDRGRTGEQYF
>15|TRBV28|-|many|TRBJ2-7
TGTGCCAGCAGTTCCGGGGAAAGGGGTGTATACGAGCAGTACTTC
CASSSGERGVYEQYF
>13|TRBV6-5|-|-|TRBJ1-1
TGTGCCAGCAGTTACTCCGGCGTCACTGAAGCTTTCTTT
CASSYSGVTEAFF
>15|TRBV5-4|-|-|TRBJ2-3
TGTGCCAGCAGCCCGCCGGCTACGGACACAGATACGCAGTATTTT
CASSPPATDTDTQYF
>13|TRBV6-2/TRBV6-3|-|many|TRBJ1-1
TGTGCCAGCAGCTACACGAGGAACACTGAAGCTTTCTTT
CASSYTRNTEAFF
>15|TRBV11-1|-|few|TRBJ2-7
TGTGCCAGCAGCGATGCCCCGGACCCTCTCTACGAGCAGTACTTC
CASSDAPDPLYEQYF
>12|TRBV28|-|many|TRBJ1-1
TGTGCCAGCACCTTACGGGGGCTAGAAGCTTTCTTT
CASTLRGLEAFF
>16|TRBV11-1|TRBD1|-|TRBJ2-2
TGTGCCAGCAGCCCCAGCGGGACAGGGGGCGCCGGGGAGCTGTTTTTT
CASSPSGTGGAGELFF
>13|TRBV5-1|-|few|TRBJ1-1
TGCGCCAGCAGCTTGGAGGAGGGAGAAAAAGCTTTCTTT
CASSLEEGEKAFF
>13|TRBV5-1|-|few|TRBJ2-2
TGCGCCAGCAGCTTCCAGCGGACCGGGGAGCTGTTTTTT
CASSFQRTGELFF
>16|TRBV25-1|TRBD2|few|TRBJ2-1
TGTGCCAGCAGTGACCCCGCTAGCGGGAGTAACAATGAGCAGTTCTTC
CASSDPASGSNNEQFF
>12|TRBV20-1|-|-|TRBJ1-1
TGCAGTGCCGCGGGGGGCGCGACTGAAGCTTTCTTT
CSAAGGATEAFF
>16|TRBV6-5|-|few|TRBJ2-1
TGTGCCAGCAGTTACTCCCCCGTAGCACGACACAATGAGCAGTTCTTC
CASSYSPVARHNEQFF
>15|TRBV6-5|-|few|TRBJ2-1
TGTGCCAGCAGTTTTCGTCGCGGCACCTACAATGAGCAGTTCTTC
CASSFRRGTYNEQFF
>16|TRBV7-2|TRBD2|many|TRBJ2-1
TGTGCCAGCAGCCGACTCGAAGCGGGAGGCTACAATGAGCAGTTCTTC
CASSRLEAGGYNEQFF
>14|TRBV6-2/TRBV6-3|TRBD1|-|TRBJ2-1
TGTGCCAGCAGTTACCAGGGGGCGGTGAGTGAGCAGTTCTTC
CASSYQGAVSEQFF
>12|TRBV29-1|-|-|TRBJ2-7
TGCAGCGTTGGAGACAGTGCCTACGAGCAGTACTTC
CSVGDSAYEQYF
>17|TRBV12-3/TRBV12-4|TRBD1|few|TRBJ1-5
TGTGCCAGCAGCTCTATCGGGACAGGGGTTCTCAATCAGCCCCAGCATTTT
CASSSIGTGVLNQPQHF
>15|TRBV29-1|TRBD2|many|TRBJ2-1
TGCAGCGTTGGGGCTGGACTAGCGGGAGGAGGCGAGCAGTTCTTC
CSVGAGLAGGGEQFF
>15|TRBV6-2/TRBV6-3|-|many|TRBJ2-6
TGTGCCAGCAGTTACAGTGGCTCTGGGGCCAACGTCCTGACTTTC
CASSYSGSGANVLTF
>15|TRBV28|-|few|TRBJ1-6
TGTGCCAGCAGTTTATCGGGACACCTTAATTCACCCCTCCACTTT
CASSLSGHLNSPLHF
>14|TRBV18|-|-|TRBJ2-5
TGTGCCAGCTCACCTTATGTCCATGACGAGACCCAGTACTTC
CASSPYVHDETQYF